This section outlines one TCR beta chain sequence together with its context. Its antigen is as yet unknown. These data originate in a study of STAT5B mutations in CD4+ large granular lymphocyte leukemia. Controls came from buffy coats of healthy blood donors. V lost 8 bases, J lost 4 bases, and 12 bases lay in between. The germline V gene encodes CDR1 ENHRY and CDR2 SYGVKD. CDR3 length: 13 residues. Study-wide points: Higher CD4+ than CD8+ T-LGLL clonality might reflect small sample size.

Sequencing was at survey level. Clones were read by immunoSEQ multiplex PCR, and TCRdb kept only the in-frame ones, dropping some. The repertoire consists of fewer than 25,000 clones, with over 70% occurring once and the leading ten covering about 0.43%. The J gene is TRBJ2-1, the V gene TRBV10-3; maybe TRBD2 (6 bases). This TCR was sampled from a human donor in good health. The sample taken for sequencing was CD4+ T cells from blood buffy coats. Here the CDR3 DNA reads TGTGCCATCTCCGGGGGAGGATACAATGAGCAGTTCTTC. Its protein product is CAISGGGYNEQFF.